The clone carrying this TCR beta chain was recorded many times. The antigen remains unidentified. One end of the junction is discordant with germline, which a read error may explain. A patient was excluded if there was uncontrolled infection, other autoimmune disease, pregnancy or lactation. Each diagnosis drew on symptoms, thyroxine, TRAb, thyroid ultrasound and orbital computed tomography findings. The data derive from a study of T cells in Graves' hyperthyroidism and ophthalmopathy. Germline V CDR1 and CDR2: SGHRS, YFSETQ. The CDR3 is 16 amino acids. Amplified TCR beta CDR3 regions came from RNA transcripts. With the HTBI primer set, the TCR CDR3 went through a first round of RT-PCR. From the multiplex PCR reads, TCRdb called clonotypes with MiXCR, one entry per CDR3 protein. This sample has hundreds of thousands of distinct CDR3 sequences; approximately 19% occur once, and the top ten carry around 17%.

Whole-study results and caveats: Prediction of ophthalmopathy progression came a median roughly 6.4 months pre-onset. Through a model of 13 V-J features, ophthalmopathy was separated from stable hyperthyroidism.

The V call is TRBV5-1, the J call TRBJ2-1; TRBD1 might be the D (6 bases). The specimen sequenced was blood. The origin of this receptor is a woman between 45 and 65 years old with Graves' hyperthyroidism that later progressed to Graves' ophthalmopathy. The DNA of the CDR3 is TGCGCCAGCAGCTTGGTTCGGGACATCTCCTCCAATGAGCAGTTCTTC. Its translation: CASSLVRDISSNEQFF.